Presented here are 14 T cell receptor beta chains from one specimen sequenced in a study of cytomegalovirus exposure and HLA in healthy donors (dated by TCRdb to the late 2010s). The protocol used for the library was the immunoSEQ multiplex PCR assay. The multiplex PCR relied on a mix of 60 forward primers for TCR Vbeta segments and 13 reverse primers for TCR Jbeta segments. TCRdb's version of the immuneACCESS table is confined to in-frame rearrangements and falls short of the full clone set. An unresolved V gene accounts for under half of the shortfall where checked; the remainder is of unknown origin. This sample is represented by fewer than 150,000 clones; around 80% of them were singletons. The top ten clones comprise nearly 7% of the sample. The sequencing sample was made of PBMCs. These receptors were obtained from a man aged 40-49 years in good health and CMV-seropositive.

J is TRBJ2-3 and V is TRBV7-6; D may be TRBD2 (5 bases). CDR3 length equals 14 residues. Germline CDR1 reads SGHVS; CDR2 reads FNYEAQ. V was pared by 0 bases and J by 2 bases, with 6 bases between. The CDR3 protein is CASSLALATDTQYF. Here the CDR3 DNA reads TGTGCCAGCAGCTTAGCGCTAGCCACAGATACGCAGTATTTT.

This clone was counted only a few times. The chain combines TRBV7-2 with TRBJ2-6; D remains ambiguous. The CDR3 has 15 residues. Germline CDR1 reads SGHTA; CDR2 reads FQGNSA. The V end lost 0 bases, the J end lost 3 bases, and 6 bases lay between the germline ends. As DNA, the CDR3 is TGTGCCAGCAGCTTAGCCCCAGGTGGGGCCAACGTCCTGACTTTC. Encoded protein: CASSLAPGGANVLTF.

The chain links TRBV7-9 to TRBJ1-2; D gene unclear. Trimming took off 4 bases at V and 4 bases at J, with 16 bases between the two ends. The CDR3 is 15 residues long. Per the germline V gene, CDR1 is SEHNR and CDR2 is FQNEAQ (reference sequence). Here the CDR3 reads CASSSSPTAPYGYTF. DNA of the CDR3: TGTGCCAGCAGCTCTTCCCCCACTGCTCCCTATGGCTACACCTTC. Full variable domain (outside the CDR3, taken from reference TRBV7-9 and TRBJ1-2): DTGVSQNPRHKITKRGQNVTFRCDPISEHNRLYWYRQTLGQGPEFLTYFQNEAQLEKSRLLSDRFSAERPKGSFSTLEIQRTEQGDSAMYLCASSSSPTAPYGYTFGSGTRLTVV.

The V gene is TRBV18, the J gene TRBJ1-5; 9 bases line up with TRBD1. The CDR3 sequence is 14 residues long. Trimming took 5 bases from V and 6 from J; bases not matched to a gene: 5. Germline lookup yields CDR1 KGHSH and CDR2 LQKENI. CDR3 sequence: CASSGDRVTQPQHF. Written as DNA, the CDR3 is TGTGCCAGCTCAGGGGACAGGGTCACTCAGCCCCAGCATTTT.

The rearrangement joins TRBV13 to TRBJ2-7; maybe TRBD2 (6 bases). From germline, CDR1 is PRHDT and CDR2 FYEKMQ (reference sequence). The CDR3 is made up of 15 amino acids. V was clipped by 2 bases and J by 2 bases, with 13 bases between them. The CDR3 DNA sequence: TGTGCCAGCAGCTTACGGGAGATCCGGGCCTACGAGCAGTACTTC. As protein: CASSLREIRAYEQYF.

V and J are TRBV27 and TRBJ1-1; a possible D gene is TRBD1 (5 bases). The V and J ends lost 6 bases and 6 bases respectively, with 17 bases between them. This CDR3 region has 14 residues. From germline, CDR1 is MNHEY and CDR2 SMNVEV (reference sequence). The CDR3 DNA follows: TGTGCCAGCAGACTCGACCCCGGGGGTTCTGAAGCTTTCTTT. It yields the protein CASRLDPGGSEAFF.

This chain uses TRBV30 with TRBJ1-1; 7 bases match TRBD1. Looked up from germline, CDR1 is GTSNPN and CDR2 is SVGIG (reference sequence). With V trimmed by 7 bases and J by 4 bases, 9 bases remained unmatched. The length of the CDR3 is 13 residues. The CDR3 bases are TGTGCCTTCGAGGGGGCCGGGGGCACTGAAGCTTTCTTT. This encodes CAFEGAGGTEAFF. Full variable domain (rest looked up from reference TRBV30 and TRBJ1-1): SQTIHQWPATLVQPVGSPLSLECTVEGTSNPNLYWYRQAAGRGLQLLFYSVGIGQISSEVPQNLSASRPQDRQFILSSKKLLLSDSGFYLCAFEGAGGTEAFFGQGTRLTVV.

The V gene is TRBV30, the J gene TRBJ2-7, with 7 bases identical to TRBD2. Looked up from germline, CDR1 is GTSNPN and CDR2 is SVGIG (reference sequence). Trimming cost V 0 bases and J 0 bases; bases outside gene matches: 2. The CDR3 contains 14 residues. The chain's CDR3 is CAWSVGGSSYEQYF. The CDR3 nucleotides are TGTGCCTGGAGTGTAGGCGGGAGCTCCTACGAGCAGTACTTC.

The chain employs TRBV13 and TRBJ1-3; D ambiguous. The V end was cut by 1 base, the J end by 9 bases, with 10 bases between. Germline values: CDR1 PRHDT, CDR2 FYEKMQ (reference sequence). The CDR3 has 13 residues. The CDR3 sequence: CASSLAPGGTIYF. As DNA, the CDR3 is TGTGCCAGCAGCTTAGCACCGGGAGGCACCATATATTTT. The full variable domain, with the rest looked up from reference TRBV13 and TRBJ1-3, is AAGVIQSPRHLIKEKRETATLKCYPIPRHDTVYWYQQGPGQDPQFLISFYEKMQSDKGSIPDRFSAQQFSDYHSELNMSSLELGDSALYFCASSLAPGGTIYFGEGSWLTVV.

The chain recombines TRBV29-1 with TRBJ1-1; no clear D gene. V was clipped by 2 bases and J by 1 base, with 8 bases between them. The CDR3 has 13 amino acids. CDR1 is SQVTM and CDR2 is ANQGSEA in the germline V gene. CDR3 residues: CSVESTPNTEAFF. Written as DNA, the CDR3 is TGCAGCGTTGAATCGACACCGAACACTGAAGCTTTCTTT.

The chain joins TRBV7-2 to TRBJ2-5; TRBD2 aligns across 8 bases. The germline V gene has CDR1 SGHTA and CDR2 FQGNSA. The CDR3 runs 15 residues. Trimming took 7 bases from V and 3 from J; bases not matched to a gene: 10. This CDR3 is CASTSPGGVKETQYF. In DNA, the CDR3 is TGTGCCAGCACCTCACCGGGGGGGGTGAAAGAGACCCAGTACTTC.

The CDR3 here is CASSEEEGSTGELFF. For the CDR3, the DNA is TGTGCCAGCAGTGAAGAAGAGGGATCTACCGGGGAGCTGTTTTTT. The rearrangement joins TRBV6-1 to TRBJ2-2; D is possibly TRBD2 (5 bases). The CDR3 contains 15 residues. Per the germline V gene, CDR1 is MNHNS and CDR2 is SASEGT. V lost 1 base and J lost 5, with 11 bases in between.

V gene TRBV27 combines with J gene TRBJ2-7, with a possible D match to TRBD1 (5 bases). Germline V gives CDR1 MNHEY, CDR2 SMNVEV (reference sequence). The CDR3 is 13 residues long. Trimming shortened V by 5 bases and J by 5 bases, and 13 bases separated the two germline ends. The CDR3 region has the DNA TGTGCCAGCAGTACCCTCGACAGTCACGAGCAGTACTTC. The encoded protein is CASSTLDSHEQYF.

V and J are TRBV6-5 and TRBJ1-5, with D uncertain. The CDR3 is 15 amino acids. In germline, CDR1 is MNHEY, CDR2 SVGAGI. Trimming took off 6 bases at V and 2 bases at J, with 14 bases between the two ends. For the CDR3, the DNA is TGTGCCAGCAGCCCCAGCGGCAGGCGCAATCAGCCCCAGCATTTT. Its translation: CASSPSGRRNQPQHF.